This T cell receptor beta chain derives from a study of control samples from healthy donors and cancer patients (TCRdb year 2020). Turning to this clone: The antigen it binds to is not known. The input lacks base qualities; no much larger clone sits a single base away.

Germline trimming: 6 bases from V, 1 base from J; junction bases outside gene matches: 2. The CDR3 contains 13 residues, cysteine and phenylalanine counted. The kept DNA is CDR3 alone, 39 bases in frame from the first base. Via the germline V gene, CDR1 is MDHEN and CDR2 SYDVKM. The library was obtained by the immunoSEQ multiplex PCR assay. TCRdb holds this immuneACCESS table with in-frame rearrangements only. Some clones are missing; in checked studies, unresolved V genes explain under half, and the rest has no known cause. This sample comprises about 31,000 clones, roughly 95% of them detected only once. Of the sample, 5% to 8% falls within the top ten clones.

The chain is made from TRBV28 and TRBJ1-1; TRBD1 fits 7 bases in the junction. The source of this sequence is a man aged 60-69 years in good health. The specimen sequenced was blood. This receptor has the CDR3 CASRGTENTEAFF. DNA sequence: TGTGCCAGCAGAGGGACAGAGAACACTGAAGCTTTCTTT. With the portions outside the CDR3 filled from the reference TRBV28 and TRBJ1-1 genes, the complete variable region becomes DVKVTQSSRYLVKRTGEKVFLECVQDMDHENMFWYRQDPGLGLRLIYFSYDVKMKEKGDIPEGYSVSREKKERFSLILESASTNQTSMYLCASRGTENTEAFFGQGTRLTVV.